The rows below give T cell receptor beta chains drawn from one sample of a study of CD8 T cells in ankylosing spondylitis. TCRdb processed the 5' RACE reads anew with MiXCR; each CDR3 protein has one entry. Here the sample spans tens of thousands of distinct CDR3 sequences, around 27% being singletons. Sequencing used blood, either unsorted or a sorted T cell fraction (not recorded which). These receptors all stem from a male donor with ankylosing spondylitis or in good health (not recorded which). The CDR3 runs from the conserved cysteine through the conserved F or W. D genes are given only for firm matches. Not every row has a clone size; where given, it reads once, few, many or a size class.

size | J | D | V | CDR3 | DNA
NA | TRBJ1-2 | NA | TRBV20-1 | CSARNRVNYGYTF | TGCAGTGCCAGGAACAGGGTTAACTATGGCTACACCTTC
NA | TRBJ1-5 | NA | TRBV12-3/TRBV12-4 | CASSLARWPQHF | TGTGCCAGCAGTTTGGCTCGGTGGCCCCAGCATTTT
NA | TRBJ1-1 | TRBD1 | TRBV12-3/TRBV12-4 | CASIAGTENTEAFF | TGTGCCAGCATTGCTGGGACAGAGAACACTGAAGCTTTCTTT
few | TRBJ1-1 | NA | TRBV12-3/TRBV12-4 | CASSFSGAVEAFF | TGTGCCAGCAGCTTTAGTGGAGCAGTTGAAGCTTTCTTT
once | TRBJ2-7 | TRBD2 | TRBV7-9 | CAAGTFFSGRLYEQYF | TGTGCCGCCGGGACATTCTTTAGCGGGAGGCTGTACGAGCAGTACTTC
NA | TRBJ2-3 | NA | TRBV4-1 | CASSQELAVDTQYF | TGCGCCAGCAGCCAAGAGTTAGCGGTGGATACGCAGTATTTT
many | TRBJ2-1 | NA | TRBV6-5 | CASSYSAPYNEQFF | TGTGCCAGCAGTTATAGTGCGCCTTACAATGAGCAGTTCTTC
NA | TRBJ2-3 | NA | TRBV20-1 | CSASRNPTDTQYF | TGCAGTGCTAGCAGGAACCCCACAGATACGCAGTATTTT
few | TRBJ1-1 | NA | TRBV5-1 | CASSLEGPVEAFF | TGCGCCAGCAGCTTGGAAGGGCCGGTTGAAGCTTTCTTT
NA | TRBJ2-3 | NA | TRBV7-9 | CASNLDGGSTDTQYF | TGTGCCAGCAACCTCGATGGGGGAAGCACAGATACGCAGTATTTT
NA | TRBJ2-5 | NA | TRBV5-1 | CASSLEGAETETQYF | TGCGCCAGCAGCTTGGAGGGAGCTGAGACGGAGACCCAGTACTTC
many | TRBJ1-3 | NA | TRBV20-1 | CSARDRRGSGNTIYF | TGCAGTGCTAGAGATAGAAGGGGCTCTGGAAACACCATATATTTT
few | TRBJ2-3 | NA | TRBV5-5 | CASSFGTSGPDTQYF | TGTGCCAGCAGCTTTGGGACATCTGGGCCAGATACGCAGTATTTT
few | TRBJ1-1 | NA | TRBV5-1 | CASRLRGGGTEAFF | TGCGCCAGCAGACTACGGGGCGGTGGAACTGAAGCTTTCTTT
few | TRBJ2-6 | TRBD1 | TRBV24-1 | CATSDGQGTPGANVLTF | TGTGCCACCAGTGATGGACAGGGTACGCCTGGGGCCAACGTCCTGACTTTC
many | TRBJ1-5 | NA | TRBV20-1 | CSANRVGQPQHF | TGCAGTGCTAACAGGGTAGGACAGCCCCAGCATTTT
NA | TRBJ1-3 | NA | TRBV28 | CASSLGAHGNTIYF | TGTGCCAGCAGTTTGGGAGCACACGGAAACACCATATATTTT
many | TRBJ1-2 | TRBD1 | TRBV20-1 | CSPPPGGDYGYTF | TGCAGTCCACCCCCAGGGGGGGACTATGGCTACACCTTC
few | TRBJ2-7 | TRBD1 | TRBV3-1 | CASSQEGQGYEQYF | TGTGCCAGCAGCCAGGAAGGACAGGGCTACGAGCAGTACTTC
few | TRBJ2-4 | NA | TRBV19 | CASSIGLAKNIQYF | TGTGCCAGTAGTATCGGACTAGCCAAAAACATTCAGTACTTC
few | TRBJ2-1 | TRBD1 | TRBV29-1 | CSVGQGNEQFF | TGCAGCGTCGGACAGGGCAATGAGCAGTTCTTC
NA | TRBJ2-3 | NA | TRBV3-1 | CASSQDYQRDTQYF | TGTGCCAGCAGCCAAGATTATCAAAGAGATACGCAGTATTTT
few | TRBJ1-4 | NA | TRBV12-3/TRBV12-4 | CAIAADSEKLFF | TGTGCCATCGCGGCAGACAGTGAAAAACTGTTTTTT
NA | TRBJ1-1 | TRBD1 | TRBV5-1 | CASSLATGTGVNYTEAFF | TGCGCCAGCAGCTTGGCGACCGGGACAGGGGTAAATTACACTGAAGCTTTCTTT
NA | TRBJ2-5 | NA | TRBV5-1 | CASSLWGGAETQYF | TGCGCCAGCAGCTTGTGGGGGGGCGCAGAGACCCAGTACTTC
few | TRBJ2-7 | NA | TRBV5-1 | CASSSSYEQYF | TGCGCCAGCAGCTCCTCCTACGAGCAGTACTTC
NA | TRBJ1-2 | TRBD1 | TRBV7-8 | CASSLVMGQGVNYGYTF | TGTGCCAGCAGCTTAGTGATGGGACAGGGGGTTAACTATGGCTACACCTTC
NA | TRBJ1-6 | TRBD1 | TRBV7-2 | CASSTTGTGRGPLHF | TGTGCCAGCAGCACTACCGGGACAGGGAGGGGACCCCTCCACTTT
NA | TRBJ2-3 | TRBD2 | TRBV12-3/TRBV12-4 | CASSPDGGLAGADTQYF | TGTGCCAGCAGTCCGGACGGGGGACTAGCGGGGGCAGATACGCAGTATTTT
many | TRBJ1-5 | NA | TRBV5-1 | CASSFSPDTNQPQHF | TGCGCCAGCAGCTTTTCCCCGGACACAAATCAGCCCCAGCATTTT
few | TRBJ1-3 | NA | TRBV18 | CASSPGEGNTIYF | TGTGCCAGCTCACCGGGAGAAGGAAACACCATATATTTT
few | TRBJ2-1 | TRBD1 | TRBV13 | CASSARLDRAENEQFF | TGTGCCAGCAGCGCGCGCTTGGACAGGGCAGAGAATGAGCAGTTCTTC
NA | TRBJ2-1 | NA | TRBV20-1 | CSTPLFDGDNEQFF | TGCAGTACCCCCCTTTTCGACGGCGACAATGAGCAGTTCTTC
NA | TRBJ1-2 | NA | TRBV4-1 | CASSQTQGLDGYTF | TGCGCCAGCAGCCAAACCCAGGGTTTGGATGGCTACACCTTC
NA | TRBJ2-7 | NA | TRBV12-3/TRBV12-4 | CASSAGTADEQYF | TGTGCCAGCAGCGCGGGGACAGCTGACGAGCAGTACTTC
few | TRBJ1-5 | NA | TRBV7-9 | CASSLGPELSF | TGTGCCAGCAGCTTAGGCCCGGAACTCAGTTTT
NA | TRBJ2-4 | NA | TRBV5-1 | CASSEGRPKNIQYF | TGCGCCAGCAGCGAGGGACGGCCCAAAAACATTCAGTACTTC
few | TRBJ2-1 | TRBD2 | TRBV7-2 | CASSFELAGARNEQFF | TGTGCCAGCAGCTTCGAACTAGCGGGGGCTCGAAATGAGCAGTTCTTC
many | TRBJ2-6 | TRBD1 | TRBV5-1 | CASSLSTGAGANVLTF | TGCGCCAGCAGCTTGAGCACAGGGGCTGGGGCCAACGTCCTGACTTTC
many | TRBJ2-3 | TRBD1 | TRBV6-1 | CASLRTGADTQYF | TGTGCCAGCCTTCGGACAGGGGCAGATACGCAGTATTTT
few | TRBJ1-1 | NA | TRBV20-1 | CSASMLNTEAFF | TGCAGTGCTAGTATGTTGAACACTGAAGCTTTCTTT
NA | TRBJ2-7 | NA | TRBV20-1 | CSARILGEQYF | TGCAGTGCTCGTATCTTGGGCGAGCAGTACTTC
many | TRBJ2-7 | NA | TRBV5-1 | CASRSGRYEQYF | TGCGCCAGCAGATCTGGGCGCTACGAGCAGTACTTC
NA | TRBJ1-4 | NA | TRBV7-9 | CASSFSAEKLFF | TGTGCCAGCAGCTTCTCGGCAGAAAAACTGTTTTTT
NA | TRBJ2-7 | NA | TRBV5-1 | CASSLGGFGEQYF | TGCGCCAGCAGCTTAGGGGGGTTCGGCGAGCAGTACTTC
few | TRBJ2-5 | TRBD2 | TRBV5-6 | CASSSVRTSGGETQYF | TGTGCCAGCAGCTCGGTTAGGACTAGCGGGGGTGAGACCCAGTACTTC
NA | TRBJ2-3 | NA | TRBV6-5 | CASSKGDTQYF | TGTGCCAGCAGTAAAGGCGATACGCAGTATTTT
NA | TRBJ2-3 | TRBD1 | TRBV12-3/TRBV12-4 | CASTLRGLLGALRTQYF | TGTGCCAGCACCCTTAGGGGGCTCCTAGGCGCTTTACGGACGCAGTATTTT
few | TRBJ2-1 | TRBD2 | TRBV7-3 | CASSLTLAGNEQFF | TGTGCCAGCAGCTTAACACTAGCGGGAAATGAGCAGTTCTTC
NA | TRBJ2-3 | TRBD2 | TRBV10-3 | CAISELAGSADTQYF | TGTGCCATCAGTGAACTAGCGGGAAGCGCAGATACGCAGTATTTT
NA | TRBJ1-2 | NA | TRBV7-3 | CASSLIRGSYTF | TGTGCCAGCAGCTTAATCCGGGGTAGCTACACCTTC
few | TRBJ2-1 | NA | TRBV6-1 | CASSEALVQEQFF | TGTGCCAGCAGTGAAGCGCTTGTCCAGGAGCAGTTCTTC
NA | TRBJ1-1 | NA | TRBV6-1 | CASSKLLMNTEAFF | TGTGCCAGCAGTAAACTACTCATGAACACTGAAGCTTTCTTT
few | TRBJ1-4 | TRBD1 | TRBV7-8 | CASSMLQGGNEKLFF | TGTGCCAGCAGCATGCTACAGGGGGGTAATGAAAAACTGTTTTTT
few | TRBJ2-1 | NA | TRBV5-1 | CASSVSLGEQFF | TGCGCCAGCAGCGTATCCCTTGGTGAGCAGTTCTTC
NA | TRBJ2-7 | NA | TRBV20-1 | CSARTDGNRYEQYF | TGCAGTGCTAGGACCGACGGGAACCGCTACGAGCAGTACTTC
NA | TRBJ1-1 | NA | TRBV14 | CASSQGIDRNTEAFF | TGTGCCAGCAGCCAAGGGATAGACAGGAACACTGAAGCTTTCTTT
NA | TRBJ1-2 | NA | TRBV5-1 | CASSFDGIYGYTF | TGCGCCAGCAGCTTCGACGGAATCTATGGCTACACCTTC
few | TRBJ2-3 | TRBD2 | TRBV6-1 | CASSPPAGGGTDTQYF | TGTGCCAGCAGTCCCCCAGCGGGAGGCGGCACAGATACGCAGTATTTT
NA | TRBJ2-3 | TRBD1 | TRBV4-1 | CASSPQQGASTDTQYF | TGCGCCAGCAGCCCACAACAGGGGGCTAGCACAGATACGCAGTATTTT